The 18 T cell receptor beta chains in this list originate from one sample, sequenced in a study of beta chain features in type 1 diabetes. Sequencing targeted expressed TCRB transcripts, as all isolated RNA had been reverse transcribed. Using immunoSEQ multiplex PCR, the repertoire was profiled, and TCRdb retains in-frame clones only, with some absent. The sample yields around 330,000 clones, 8% to 13% seen once. Sequencing input: naive CD4+ T cells from blood. These receptors were taken from a woman aged 30 to 39 in good health.

The sample holds a few counts of this clone. The V call is TRBV28, the J call TRBJ2-4; possible D gene TRBD2, 6 bases. The V and J ends lost 6 bases and 3 bases respectively, with 24 bases between them. The CDR3 runs to 18 residues. Germline CDR1 MDHEN, CDR2 SYDVKM. CDR3 residues: CASSPPGEVPWDKNIQYF. CDR3 in DNA: TGTGCCAGCAGCCCACCCGGGGAGGTCCCCTGGGACAAAAACATTCAGTACTTC.

This clone was seen more than once but under ten times. The genes are TRBV18 and TRBJ2-7; 13 nucleotides agree with TRBD2. CDR3 length: 20 residues. Germline values: CDR1 KGHSH, CDR2 LQKENI. Unmatched junction bases numbered 17, after V lost 6 bases and J lost 0 bases. The CDR3 sequence is CASSRGVGTSGTVGSYEQYF. CDR3 DNA sequence: TGTGCCAGCTCGAGGGGGGTCGGGACTAGCGGGACCGTCGGCTCCTACGAGCAGTACTTC.

This rearrangement joins TRBV28 to TRBJ1-1; no firm D call. Germline V lookup: CDR1 MDHEN, CDR2 SYDVKM. The CDR3 extends over 13 amino acids. V lost 2 bases to trimming and J lost 1 base, with 5 bases between them. The CDR3 DNA reads as TGTGCCAGCAGTTTACCACAGAACACTGAAGCTTTCTTT. Its protein is CASSLPQNTEAFF.

This rearrangement joins TRBV18 to TRBJ2-6; maybe TRBD1 (6 bases). The germline V and J ends were trimmed by 4 bases and 0 bases, with 16 bases remaining between them. The CDR3 has 18 residues. Germline lookup yields CDR1 KGHSH and CDR2 LQKENI. CDR3 sequence: CASSRYGRTDSGANVLTF. The CDR3 coding sequence is TGTGCCAGCTCACGGTATGGCAGGACAGACTCTGGGGCCAACGTCCTGACTTTC.

The V gene is TRBV6-6, the J gene TRBJ2-7; 11 positions match TRBD2. Per the germline V gene, CDR1 is MNHNY and CDR2 is SVGAGI (reference sequence). The CDR3 consists of 16 residues. The ends lost 7 bases at V and 3 bases at J; junction bases unmatched: 11. For the CDR3, the DNA is TGTGCCAGCACCTACGGGGCACTAGCGGGAGTCTACGAGCAGTACTTC. The encoded protein is CASTYGALAGVYEQYF.

This chain joins TRBV28 and TRBJ2-7, with a weak D call TRBD1 (5 bases). CDR3 length: 14 amino acids. The V and J ends lost 6 bases and 2 bases respectively, with 14 bases between them. The germline V gene encodes CDR1 MDHEN and CDR2 SYDVKM. The CDR3 bases are TGTGCCAGCAGGCTGTGGTCAGGGCCCTACGAGCAGTACTTC. This sequence encodes CASRLWSGPYEQYF.

This clone was observed a handful of times. The chain recombines TRBV28 with TRBJ2-1; D is perhaps TRBD1 (6 bases). V was pared by 5 bases and J by 9 bases, with 20 bases between. CDR3 length: 15 amino acids. Per the germline V gene, CDR1 is MDHEN and CDR2 is SYDVKM. CDR3 protein: CASSQGSYWVGEQFF. The CDR3 DNA sequence: TGTGCCAGCAGTCAGGGGTCTTATTGGGTAGGTGAGCAGTTCTTC.

This clone was seen a few times. This rearrangement joins TRBV28 to TRBJ1-5; no reliable D call. Germline V gene lookup returns CDR1 MDHEN and CDR2 SYDVKM. V dropped 3 bases and J dropped 3 bases, with 3 bases sitting between them. This CDR3 has 12 amino acids. The CDR3 DNA is TGTGCCAGCAGTTTTTACAATCAGCCCCAGCATTTT. Translated: CASSFYNQPQHF. Supplemented by reference TRBV28 and TRBJ1-5, the full variable domain reads DVKVTQSSRYLVKRTGEKVFLECVQDMDHENMFWYRQDPGLGLRLIYFSYDVKMKEKGDIPEGYSVSREKKERFSLILESASTNQTSMYLCASSFYNQPQHFGDGTRLSIL.

This clone came up a few times. The V and J genes are TRBV30 and TRBJ2-3; TRBD2 agrees at 8 bases. J lost 1 base, V lost 2 bases, and 8 bases had no gene match. The CDR3 is 16 amino acids. Germline V gene data show CDR1 as GTSNPN and CDR2 as SVGIG (reference sequence). The DNA for the CDR3 is TGTGCCTGGAGTTTGAGCGGGAGTGGGCGCACAGATACGCAGTATTTT. This codes for CAWSLSGSGRTDTQYF.

This rearrangement joins TRBV2 to TRBJ2-3, with a tentative D call TRBD2 (6 bases). The CDR3 loop spans 14 amino acids. Germline CDR1 SNHLY, CDR2 FYNNEI. V shed 3 bases and J shed 6 bases, with 13 bases lying between them. The CDR3 region is CASSDRGGGDTQYF. The CDR3 region has the DNA TGTGCCAGCAGTGATCGGGGAGGAGGGGATACGCAGTATTTT.

The CDR3 protein is CASSAVIGNTIYF. CDR3 in DNA: TGTGCCAGCAGTGCAGTAATCGGAAACACCATATATTTT. The chain carries TRBV25-1 and TRBJ1-3; no definite D call. This CDR3 is built from 13 residues. Germline CDR1 reads MGHDK; CDR2 reads SYGVNS. V was pared by 4 bases and J by 4 bases, with 8 bases between.

This clone was counted a few times. This chain joins TRBV27 and TRBJ2-3; 8 nucleotides match TRBD2. This CDR3 contains 15 residues. Per germline, CDR1 MNHEY and CDR2 SMNVEV (reference sequence). With 4 bases clipped from V and 1 base from J, the junction kept 4 bases outside the gene matches. Here the CDR3 reads CASSSSTSGTDTQYF. The CDR3 DNA reads as TGTGCCAGCAGTTCCTCGACTAGCGGCACAGATACGCAGTATTTT.

The gene calls are TRBV5-1 and TRBJ2-1; TRBD2 matches 11 bases. V was pared by 0 bases and J by 6 bases, with 14 bases of the junction left unmatched. The germline gives CDR1 SGHRS, CDR2 YFSETQ. The CDR3 consists of 19 residues. The CDR3 loop is CASSLAISTVAGGSNEQFF. CDR3 nucleotides: TGCGCCAGCAGCTTGGCCATTTCAACAGTAGCGGGAGGGTCCAATGAGCAGTTCTTC.

The CDR3 here is CASSFGQSRGDTQYF. The CDR3 DNA follows: TGTGCCAGCAGCTTCGGACAGTCCCGAGGGGATACGCAGTATTTT. The chain has TRBV7-2 and TRBJ2-3, with D tentatively TRBD1 (6 bases). Germline-derived CDR1 and CDR2 are SGHTA and FQGNSA. CDR3 length: 15 residues. V lost 3 bases and J lost 6, with 16 bases in between. Drawing the rest from reference TRBV7-2 and TRBJ2-3, the complete variable domain is GAGVSQSPSNKVTEKGKDVELRCDPISGHTALYWYRQSLGQGLEFLIYFQGNSAPDKSGLPSDRFSAERTGGSVSTLTIQRTQQEDSAVYLCASSFGQSRGDTQYFGPGTRLTVL.

This sequence joins TRBV4-3 and TRBJ2-1; D not resolved. The CDR3 runs 16 residues. The V end lost 6 bases, the J end lost 0 bases, and 15 bases lay between the germline ends. Germline lookup yields CDR1 LGHNA and CDR2 YSLEER. CDR3 bases: TGCGCCAGCAGTCCCATGCGTGAAAGCTCCTACAATGAGCAGTTCTTC. Encoded protein: CASSPMRESSYNEQFF.

The V gene is TRBV30, the J gene TRBJ2-3, with 10 bases identical to TRBD2. The germline V gene has CDR1 GTSNPN and CDR2 SVGIG (reference sequence). After removal of 0 bases from V and 0 bases from J, the junction contained 0 bases not matched to a gene. The CDR3 length is 15 residues. DNA of the CDR3: TGTGCCTGGAGTGTAGCGGGAGGGAGCACAGATACGCAGTATTTT. Amino acid sequence: CAWSVAGGSTDTQYF.

Only a few counts were recorded for this clone. V is TRBV7-9 and J is TRBJ1-1; perhaps TRBD1 as D (5 bases). Trimming shortened V by 4 bases and J by 3 bases, and 12 bases separated the two germline ends. Per the germline V gene, CDR1 is SEHNR and CDR2 is FQNEAQ (reference sequence). The CDR3 sequence is 14 residues long. CDR3: CASSSLQEYTEAFF. The DNA of the CDR3 is TGTGCCAGCAGCTCCCTACAGGAATACACTGAAGCTTTCTTT.

This clone turned up a few times. The DNA of the CDR3 is TGTGCCAGCAGGAACATAGAAAGGACAGGGTACGAGCAGTACTTC. It specifies CASRNIERTGYEQYF. The V gene is TRBV6-5, the J gene TRBJ2-5; 8 positions match TRBD1. Judging by the DNA end, TRBJ2-7 fits better; the J call may be wrong. CDR3 size: 15 residues. In germline, CDR1 is MNHEY, CDR2 SVGAGI.